Listed here are 2 T cell receptor beta chains from one sample, sequenced in a study of blood T cell repertoires in COVID-19. The protocol was immunoSEQ multiplex PCR, while the TCRdb copy is restricted to in-frame clones and leaves out a portion. Of some 230,000 clones in the sample, 82% were seen once. Sequencing input: peripheral blood. These TCRs come from a woman older than 75 with COVID-19, enrolled during active disease.

CDR3 in amino acids: CASSQLIAGDIGELFF. The CDR3 nucleotides are TGTGCCAGTAGCCAATTAATAGCGGGAGACATCGGGGAGCTGTTTTTT. The genes are TRBV19 and TRBJ2-2; 9 bases are shared with TRBD2. The junction had 12 bases not matched to a gene; V was cut back by 6 bases and J by 7 bases. The CDR3 loop spans 16 amino acids. Germline values: CDR1 LNHDA, CDR2 SQIVND (reference sequence).

The chain links TRBV10-3 to TRBJ2-7; no reliable D call. The germline V gene has CDR1 ENHRY and CDR2 SYGVKD. Trimming removed 1 base from V and 7 bases from J, with 5 bases in between. The CDR3 totals 11 residues. CDR3 in amino acids: CAISELAEQYF. The CDR3 DNA sequence: TGTGCCATCAGTGAGTTGGCTGAGCAGTACTTC.